The rows below give T cell receptor beta chains drawn from one sample of a study of early T cells in non-severe SARS-CoV-2 infection. TCRdb redid the calling of the 5' RACE reads with MiXCR, one entry per CDR3 protein. In the table there are 50,000 to 70,000 distinct CDR3 sequences, about 7.7% of which are singletons. Sequencing used whole blood. The receptors here all came from an adult who was a healthcare worker with PCR-confirmed SARS-CoV-2 infection or an uninfected control (not recorded which). CDR3s include the opening cysteine and the closing phenylalanine or tryptophan. The D gene is left open where the match is weak. For some rows the clone size is stated as once, few or many, or as a class when expanded; others skip it.

D	V	size	J	DNA	CDR3
TRBD1	TRBV7-9	many	TRBJ2-7	TGTGCCAGCAGCTCCACAGGGGGCCTCGAGCAGTACTTC	CASSSTGGLEQYF
.	TRBV5-1	.	TRBJ1-4	TGCGCCAGCAGCTTGCAGGGAGAGAGTGAAAAACTGTTTTTT	CASSLQGESEKLFF
.	TRBV30	many	TRBJ1-1	TGTGCCTGGATCTGGCAGGGTGGGGCTTTCTTT	CAWIWQGGAFF
TRBD1	TRBV2	.	TRBJ1-1	TGTGCCAGCAGGATCTCCGGGACAGGAAACACTGAAGCTTTCTTT	CASRISGTGNTEAFF
.	TRBV12-3/TRBV12-4	few	TRBJ2-1	TGTGCCAGCAGTTTGCACAGCTCCTACAATGAGCAGTTCTTC	CASSLHSSYNEQFF
TRBD2	TRBV18	few	TRBJ2-5	TGTGCCAGCTCACCGACTAGCGGGAGGGCCCAGGACGAGACCCAGTACTTC	CASSPTSGRAQDETQYF
TRBD2	TRBV20-1	many	TRBJ2-7	TGCAGTGCTAAGGGACTAGCGGGTCGGTACGAGCAGTACTTC	CSAKGLAGRYEQYF
.	TRBV7-3	many	TRBJ2-1	TGTGCCAGCAGCTTTTACAGGAACAATGAGCAGTTCTTC	CASSFYRNNEQFF
TRBD2	TRBV20-1	many	TRBJ2-7	TGCAGTGCTACAGCTGAGCGGGAAAGCTACGAGCAGTACTTC	CSATAERESYEQYF
TRBD2	TRBV2	many	TRBJ2-5	TGTGCCAGCAGTGCCTCCGAGCAGGTGCCCTTGTCGGGAGGGCAAGAGACCCAGTACTTC	CASSASEQVPLSGGQETQYF
.	TRBV29-1	few	TRBJ2-5	TGCAGCGTTGTAGCCCAAGAGACCCAGTACTTC	CSVVAQETQYF
.	TRBV12-2	many	TRBJ2-7	TGTGCAAGTCGCTTAGCCTTACCGGGACTAGCGAGCCACGAGCAGTACTTC	CASRLALPGLASHEQYF
.	TRBV27	many	TRBJ1-1	TGTGCCAGCAGTTTGCGGGAGAACACTGAAGCTTTCTTT	CASSLRENTEAFF
TRBD2	TRBV10-2	.	TRBJ2-5	TGCGCCAGCAGGGTACTAGCGGGAGAGACCCAGTACTTC	CASRVLAGETQYF
.	TRBV18	many	TRBJ2-3	TGTGCCAGCTCATCCCTAGGAGCATCAGATACGCAGTATTTT	CASSSLGASDTQYF
.	TRBV7-9	many	TRBJ1-2	TGTGCCAGCGGGGACTATGGCTACACCTTC	CASGDYGYTF
.	TRBV9	.	TRBJ1-6	TGTGCCAGCAGCGTACGGACAGCGCTCTCACCCCTCCACTTT	CASSVRTALSPLHF
.	TRBV12-3/TRBV12-4	few	TRBJ1-1	TGTGCCAGCAGCCGCGCGAACACTGAAGCTTTCTTT	CASSRANTEAFF
TRBD1	TRBV28	.	TRBJ1-2	TGTGCCAGCATCGGGGGGACAGGGCACTATGGCTACACCTTC	CASIGGTGHYGYTF
TRBD2	TRBV7-3	few	TRBJ2-7	TGTGCCAACTACTGGTTAGCGGGAGTACCCTACGAGCAGTACTTC	CANYWLAGVPYEQYF
.	TRBV24-1	few	TRBJ2-3	TGTGCCACCGGAGTTAGCACAGATACGCAGTATTTT	CATGVSTDTQYF
.	TRBV20-1	.	TRBJ1-5	TGCAGTGCTAGGGACAGAAATAACCAGCCCCAGCATTTT	CSARDRNNQPQHF
TRBD2	TRBV5-4	many	TRBJ2-1	TGTGCCAGCAGCTTGGGAGGCGGGAGATACAATGAGCAGTTCTTC	CASSLGGGRYNEQFF
.	TRBV20-1	few	TRBJ1-5	TGCAGTGCTCGATGGCGGGGGCGACAGCCCCAGCATTTT	CSARWRGRQPQHF